The 8 T cell receptor beta chains presented below share a single source sample, sequenced in a study of blood T cells in healthy people across ages. A second PCR of about 6 to 11 cycles used a sample-barcoded 5' primer and a J-beta primer mix. TCRdb re-derived calls from the 5' RACE reads in MiXCR, one entry per CDR3 protein. This table holds 350,000 to 450,000 distinct CDR3 sequences, roughly half found once. The sequenced sample consisted of blood. These receptors were obtained from a man in his 60s in good health.

This clonotype showed up just a few times. The gene calls are TRBV5-1 and TRBJ1-2; 8 nucleotides match TRBD1. The CDR3 covers 15 residues. The germline gives CDR1 SGHRS, CDR2 YFSETQ. V trimming: 0 bases; J trimming: 6 bases; junction bases outside the gene matches: 7. The CDR3 bases are TGCGCCAGCAGCTTGGTTGCAGGGGGCCTCGATGGCTACACCTTC. It codes for CASSLVAGGLDGYTF.

The DNA of the CDR3 is TGTGCCAGCAGCCCCGGACTAGCGGCCAGCTCCTACAATGAGCAGTTCTTC. Protein sequence: CASSPGLAASSYNEQFF. V is TRBV11-3 and J is TRBJ2-1; 10 nucleotides align to TRBD2. The V segment lost 5 bases and the J segment 0 bases; nucleotides outside the gene matches: 7. This CDR3 is built from 17 residues. CDR1 is SGHNT, CDR2 YENEEA, per germline.

There are a few counts of this clonotype. Being one base from a much bigger clone, this may be a read error. The chain combines TRBV11-2 with TRBJ2-5; D is uncertain. Germline V lookup: CDR1 SGHAT, CDR2 FQNNGV. CDR3 size: 14 residues. V lost 1 base and J lost 2, with 8 bases in between. This CDR3 is CASSLGLGQETQYF. The CDR3 region has the DNA TGTGCCAGCAGCTTAGGTCTGGGACAAGAGACCCAGTACTTC.

The chain couples TRBV12-3 or TRBV12-4 to TRBJ1-4; tentative D call: TRBD1 (5 bases). V gave up 3 bases and J gave up 8 bases, with 7 bases separating them. There are 12 residues in the CDR3. CDR3 amino acids: CASSFGGEKLFF. For the CDR3, the DNA is TGTGCCAGCAGTTTTGGGGGGGAAAAACTGTTTTTT.

This clonotype has only a few counts. The chain joins TRBV12-3 or TRBV12-4 to TRBJ1-4; no clear D gene. V was pared by 3 bases and J by 4 bases, with 9 bases between. This CDR3 is built from 14 residues. The CDR3 region has the DNA TGTGCCAGCAGTTTCGGGCAGGATAATGAAAAACTGTTTTTT. Translation: CASSFGQDNEKLFF.

The gene calls are TRBV6-2 or TRBV6-3 and TRBJ2-2, with D unresolved. There are 15 residues in the CDR3. Between the trimmed V and J ends, which lost 5 bases and 0 bases, there was a span of 10 bases. Per germline, CDR1 MNHEY and CDR2 SVGEGT. The CDR3 protein is CASSPRVANTGELFF. In nucleotides, the CDR3 is TGTGCCAGCAGTCCCCGGGTCGCGAACACCGGGGAGCTGTTTTTT.

The chain employs TRBV28 and TRBJ2-3, with a weak D call TRBD1 (5 bases). Deletions cut 1 base from V and 6 bases from J, with 23 bases between. Germline CDR1 MDHEN, CDR2 SYDVKM. This CDR3 has 18 residues. The CDR3 protein is CASSLYPSGAALSDTQYF. The CDR3 DNA reads as TGTGCCAGCAGTTTATACCCTAGTGGGGCGGCCCTCTCGGATACGCAGTATTTT. Full variable domain (missing parts from reference TRBV28 and TRBJ2-3): DVKVTQSSRYLVKRTGEKVFLECVQDMDHENMFWYRQDPGLGLRLIYFSYDVKMKEKGDIPEGYSVSREKKERFSLILESASTNQTSMYLCASSLYPSGAALSDTQYFGPGTRLTVL.

This chain uses TRBV6-2 or TRBV6-3 with TRBJ2-5; tentative D call: TRBD2 (6 bases). Per the germline V gene, CDR1 is MNHEY and CDR2 is SVGEGT. CDR3 length: 15 amino acids. Trimming pared 2 bases from V and 2 bases from J, leaving 12 bases between. The CDR3 DNA reads as TGTGCCAGCAGTTACGGCGGGGCAGCTCAAGAGACCCAGTACTTC. It translates to CASSYGGAAQETQYF.